A few counts support the clone carrying this T cell receptor beta chain. This CDR3 has 15 residues. Trimming left V 1 base short and J 4 bases short, with 13 bases between. Germline CDR1 SEHNR, CDR2 FQNEAQ (reference sequence). This specimen belongs to a study of T cell repertoires in cytomegalovirus infection. TCRdb processed the reads anew with MiXCR; each CDR3 protein has one entry. The table has 350,000 to 500,000 distinct CDR3 sequences, approximately 33% seen once. The TCR sequence derives from a human donor in good health (CMV status not recorded). Some clones in this sample may be carry-over from other donors' samples. The specimen sequenced was PBMCs. The chain uses TRBV7-9 and TRBJ1-2, with D tentatively TRBD1 (5 bases). CDR3 amino acids: CASSLGTPAGYGYTF. The CDR3, as DNA: TGTGCCAGCAGCTTAGGGACACCCGCAGGCTATGGCTACACCTTC.